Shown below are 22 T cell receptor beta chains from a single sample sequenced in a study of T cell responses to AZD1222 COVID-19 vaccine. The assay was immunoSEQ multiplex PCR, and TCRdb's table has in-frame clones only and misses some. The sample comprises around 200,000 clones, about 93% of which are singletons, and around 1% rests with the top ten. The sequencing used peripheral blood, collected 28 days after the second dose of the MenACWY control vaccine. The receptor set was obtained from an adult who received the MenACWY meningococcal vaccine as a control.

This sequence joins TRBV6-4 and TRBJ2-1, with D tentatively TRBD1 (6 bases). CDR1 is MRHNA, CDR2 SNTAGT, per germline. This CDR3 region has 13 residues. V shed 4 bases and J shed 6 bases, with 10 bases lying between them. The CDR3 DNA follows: TGTGCCAGCAGTGGTCAGGGGTCCAATGAGCAGTTCTTC. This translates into CASSGQGSNEQFF.

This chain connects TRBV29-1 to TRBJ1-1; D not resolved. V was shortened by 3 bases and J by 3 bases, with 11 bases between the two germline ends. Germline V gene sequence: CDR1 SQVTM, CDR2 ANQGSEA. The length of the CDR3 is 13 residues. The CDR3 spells CSVEVRRDTEAFF. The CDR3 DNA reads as TGCAGCGTTGAGGTGCGCAGAGACACTGAAGCTTTCTTT.

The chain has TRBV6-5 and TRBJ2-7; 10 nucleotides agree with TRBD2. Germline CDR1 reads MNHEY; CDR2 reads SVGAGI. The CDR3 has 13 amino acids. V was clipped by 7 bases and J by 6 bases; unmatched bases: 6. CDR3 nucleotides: TGTGCCAGCAAGCAAGCGGGAGGGGTCGAGCAGTACTTC. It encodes CASKQAGGVEQYF.

The CDR3 DNA sequence: TGTGCCAGCAGTTACGGACTAGCGGGGGGACAAGAGACCCAGTACTTC. As protein: CASSYGLAGGQETQYF. The chain is built from TRBV6-6 and TRBJ2-5; 14 bases align to TRBD2. The trim removed 2 bases at V and 2 bases at J, leaving 1 base unmatched. The CDR3 length is 16 residues. CDR1 MNHNY and CDR2 SVGAGI come from the germline V gene (reference sequence).

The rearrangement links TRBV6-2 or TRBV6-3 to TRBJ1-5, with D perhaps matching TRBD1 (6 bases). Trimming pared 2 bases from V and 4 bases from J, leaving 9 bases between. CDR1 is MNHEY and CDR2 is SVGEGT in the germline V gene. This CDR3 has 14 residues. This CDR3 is CASSYGQFNQPQHF. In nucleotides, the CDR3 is TGTGCCAGCAGTTACGGACAGTTTAATCAGCCCCAGCATTTT.

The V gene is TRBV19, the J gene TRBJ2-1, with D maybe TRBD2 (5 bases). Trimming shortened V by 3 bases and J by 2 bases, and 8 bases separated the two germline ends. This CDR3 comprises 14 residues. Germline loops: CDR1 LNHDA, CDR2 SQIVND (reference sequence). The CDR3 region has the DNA TGTGCCAGTAGTATGGACGGGGCCTACAATGAGCAGTTCTTC. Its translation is CASSMDGAYNEQFF. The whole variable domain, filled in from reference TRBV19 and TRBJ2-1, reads DGGITQSPKYLFRKEGQNVTLSCEQNLNHDAMYWYRQDPGQGLRLIYYSQIVNDFQKGDIAEGYSVSREKKESFPLTVTSAQKNPTAFYLCASSMDGAYNEQFFGPGTRLTVL.

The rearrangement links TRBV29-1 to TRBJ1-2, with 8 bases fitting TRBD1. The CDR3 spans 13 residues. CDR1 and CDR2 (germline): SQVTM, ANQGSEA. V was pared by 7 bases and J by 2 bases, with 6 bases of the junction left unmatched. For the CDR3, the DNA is TGCAGCGCCCGGACAGGGCCCAACTATGGCTACACCTTC. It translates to CSARTGPNYGYTF.

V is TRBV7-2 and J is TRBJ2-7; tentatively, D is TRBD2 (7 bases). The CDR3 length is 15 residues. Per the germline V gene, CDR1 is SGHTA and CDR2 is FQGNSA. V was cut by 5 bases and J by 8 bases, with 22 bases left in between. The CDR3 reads CASSIGGGGTTKQYF. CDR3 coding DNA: TGTGCCAGCAGCATAGGAGGGGGGGGAACTACGAAGCAGTACTTC.

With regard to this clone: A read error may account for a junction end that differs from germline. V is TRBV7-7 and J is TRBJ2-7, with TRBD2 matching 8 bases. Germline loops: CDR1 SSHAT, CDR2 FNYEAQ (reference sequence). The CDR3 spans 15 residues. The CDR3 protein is CASSLGTAGVYEQYF. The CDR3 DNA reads TGTGCTAGCAGCTTAGGAACAGCGGGGGTCTACGAGCAGTACTTC.

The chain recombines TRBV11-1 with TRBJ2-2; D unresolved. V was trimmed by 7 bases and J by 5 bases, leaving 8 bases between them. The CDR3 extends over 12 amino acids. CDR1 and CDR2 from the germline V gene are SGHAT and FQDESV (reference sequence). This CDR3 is CASTLGTGELFF. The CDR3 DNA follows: TGTGCCAGCACCCTGGGGACCGGGGAGCTGTTTTTT. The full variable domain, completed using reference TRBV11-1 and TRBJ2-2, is EAEVAQSPRYKITEKSQAVAFWCDPISGHATLYWYRQILGQGPELLVQFQDESVVDDSQLPKDRFSAERLKGVDSTLKIQPAELGDSAMYLCASTLGTGELFFGEGSRLTVL.

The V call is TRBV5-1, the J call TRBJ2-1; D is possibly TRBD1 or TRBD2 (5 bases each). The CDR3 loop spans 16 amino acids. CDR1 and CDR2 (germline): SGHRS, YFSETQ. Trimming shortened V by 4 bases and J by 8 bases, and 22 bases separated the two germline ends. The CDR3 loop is CASSPGQAPTIYEQFF. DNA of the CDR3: TGCGCCAGCAGCCCGGGGCAGGCCCCCACAATTTATGAGCAGTTCTTC.

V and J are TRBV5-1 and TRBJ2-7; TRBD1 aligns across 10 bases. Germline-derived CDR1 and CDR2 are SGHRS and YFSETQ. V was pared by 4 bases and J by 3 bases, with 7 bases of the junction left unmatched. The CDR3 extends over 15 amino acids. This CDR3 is CASSPGTGEGYEQYF. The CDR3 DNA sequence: TGCGCCAGCAGCCCTGGGACAGGGGAGGGCTACGAGCAGTACTTC.

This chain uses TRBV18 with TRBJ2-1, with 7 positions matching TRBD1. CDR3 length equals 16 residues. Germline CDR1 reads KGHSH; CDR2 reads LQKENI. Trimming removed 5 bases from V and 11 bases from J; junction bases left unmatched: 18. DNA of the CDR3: TGTGCCAGCTCAACCTTAGGACAGGCGATTTCCCCCCAGCAGTTCTTC. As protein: CASSTLGQAISPQQFF.

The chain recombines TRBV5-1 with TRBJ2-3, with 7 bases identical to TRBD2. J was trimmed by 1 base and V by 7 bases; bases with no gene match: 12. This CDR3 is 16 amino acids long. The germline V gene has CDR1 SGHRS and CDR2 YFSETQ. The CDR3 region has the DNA TGCGCCAGCGGGGCGGAGAAGGGAGGGGGCACAGATACGCAGTATTTT. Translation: CASGAEKGGGTDTQYF.

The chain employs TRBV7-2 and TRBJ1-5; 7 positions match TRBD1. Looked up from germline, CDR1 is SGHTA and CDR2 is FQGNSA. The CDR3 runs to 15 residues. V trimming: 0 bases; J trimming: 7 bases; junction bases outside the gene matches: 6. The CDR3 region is CASSLAKGGGQPQHF. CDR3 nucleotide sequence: TGTGCCAGCAGCTTAGCTAAAGGGGGCGGGCAGCCCCAGCATTTT.

The CDR3, as DNA: TGTGCCACCAGTGATATCGGACCGAGAGAGGACGGCTACACCTTC. Its protein product is CATSDIGPREDGYTF. The V gene is TRBV24-1, the J gene TRBJ1-2; D gene ambiguous. The CDR3 totals 15 residues. Germline V gives CDR1 KGHDR, CDR2 SFDVKD. Trimming removed 3 bases from V and 8 bases from J, with 18 bases in between.

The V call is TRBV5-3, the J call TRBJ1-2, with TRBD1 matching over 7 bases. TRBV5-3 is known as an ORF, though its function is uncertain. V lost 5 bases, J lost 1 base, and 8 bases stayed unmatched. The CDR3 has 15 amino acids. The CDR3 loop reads CARRPDRDCNYGYTF. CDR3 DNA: TGTGCCAGAAGGCCTGACAGGGATTGTAACTATGGCTACACCTTC.

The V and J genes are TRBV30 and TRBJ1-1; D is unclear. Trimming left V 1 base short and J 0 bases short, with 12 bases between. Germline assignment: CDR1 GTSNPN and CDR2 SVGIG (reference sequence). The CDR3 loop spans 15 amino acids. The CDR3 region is CAWSGGLGLNTEAFF. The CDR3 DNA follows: TGTGCCTGGAGTGGGGGATTGGGTCTGAACACTGAAGCTTTCTTT.

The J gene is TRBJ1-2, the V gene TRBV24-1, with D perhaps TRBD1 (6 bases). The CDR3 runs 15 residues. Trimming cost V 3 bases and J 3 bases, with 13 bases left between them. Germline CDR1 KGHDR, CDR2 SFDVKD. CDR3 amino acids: CATSDRLQGDYGYTF. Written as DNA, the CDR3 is TGTGCCACCAGTGATCGGTTACAGGGCGACTATGGCTACACCTTC.

CDR3 bases: TGTGCCAGTAGTATTAGTAGAACTGGGGCCAACGTCCTGACTTTC. It yields the protein CASSISRTGANVLTF. The chain links TRBV19 to TRBJ2-6; no definite D call. Trimming shortened V by 3 bases and J by 2 bases, and 8 bases separated the two germline ends. This CDR3 spans 15 amino acids. Germline V gives CDR1 LNHDA, CDR2 SQIVND (reference sequence).

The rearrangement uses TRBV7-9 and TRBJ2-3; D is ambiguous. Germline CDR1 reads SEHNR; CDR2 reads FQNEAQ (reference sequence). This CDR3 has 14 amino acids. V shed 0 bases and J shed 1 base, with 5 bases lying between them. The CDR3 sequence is CASSLALGTDTQYF. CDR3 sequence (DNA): TGTGCCAGCAGCTTAGCTCTCGGCACAGATACGCAGTATTTT. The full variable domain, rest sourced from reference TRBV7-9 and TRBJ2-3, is DTGVSQNPRHKITKRGQNVTFRCDPISEHNRLYWYRQTLGQGPEFLTYFQNEAQLEKSRLLSDRFSAERPKGSFSTLEIQRTEQGDSAMYLCASSLALGTDTQYFGPGTRLTVL.

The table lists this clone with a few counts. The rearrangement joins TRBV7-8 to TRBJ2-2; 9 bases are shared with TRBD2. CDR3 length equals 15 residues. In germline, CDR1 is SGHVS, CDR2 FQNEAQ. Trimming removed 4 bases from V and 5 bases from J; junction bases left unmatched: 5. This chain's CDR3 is CASSSAGGKTGELFF. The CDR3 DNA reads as TGTGCCAGCAGCTCAGCGGGGGGCAAGACCGGGGAGCTGTTTTTT.